A single sample gave rise to the 21 T cell receptor beta chains below, sequenced in a study of T cell repertoires in cytomegalovirus infection. Antigen specificity for these receptors is unknown. Each CDR3 protein is one row after TCRdb ran MiXCR on the reads. Of 650,000 to 850,000 distinct CDR3 sequences listed, under 35% were seen once; the top ten hold approximately 14%. Sequenced material: cultured CD8+ T cells from PBMCs, taken from culture after CMV antigen stimulation. All receptors come from a human donor in good health (CMV status not recorded). Some clones in this sample may be carry-over from other donors' samples.

This clonotype has only a few counts. This chain joins TRBV7-9 and TRBJ1-2, with D tentatively TRBD1 (6 bases). CDR3 length: 17 amino acids. Trimming left V 1 base short and J 11 bases short, with 26 bases between. Germline values: CDR1 SEHNR, CDR2 FQNEAQ (reference sequence). CDR3 DNA: TGTGCCAGCAGCTTAGTCCCACAGGGCCAGGATGGGATGTTGTACACCTTC. This gives the protein CASSLVPQGQDGMLYTF.

This clonotype was found a few times. Its ends do not fully match the called genes, so a read error is possible. The rearrangement links TRBV12-3 or TRBV12-4 to TRBJ2-7; 8 positions match TRBD2. The CDR3 is made up of 15 amino acids. The CDR3 region is CASSSPAGGVMDSLF. DNA for the CDR3: TGTGCCAGCAGCTCTCCCGCGGGGGGCGTCATGGATAGTTTATTC.

This clonotype was recorded at least ten times. The chain uses TRBV7-2 and TRBJ2-3; D possibly corresponds to TRBD2 (7 bases). Trimming pared 1 base from V and 4 bases from J, leaving 12 bases between. CDR1 SGHTA and CDR2 FQGNSA come from the germline V gene. The CDR3 is made up of 15 amino acids. For the CDR3, the DNA is TGTGCCAGCAGCTTAGTGGGGGGGCACCCAGATACGCAGTATTTT. It yields the protein CASSLVGGHPDTQYF.

The V and J genes are TRBV5-5 and TRBJ2-1, with 10 nucleotides matching TRBD2. This CDR3 spans 14 amino acids. V was pared by 4 bases and J by 6 bases, with 4 bases of the junction left unmatched. Germline assignment: CDR1 SGHKS and CDR2 YYEKEE (reference sequence). CDR3 loop: CASSTERGGNEQFF. CDR3 bases: TGTGCCAGCAGCACCGAGCGGGGGGGCAATGAGCAGTTCTTC.

The chain recombines TRBV27 with TRBJ2-1; no clear D. Germline CDR1 is MNHEY and CDR2 is SMNVEV (reference sequence). The CDR3 totals 16 residues. The V and J ends lost 0 bases and 0 bases respectively, with 9 bases between them. The CDR3 region has the DNA TGTGCCAGCAGTTTATCTGCCTATAGCTCCTACAATGAGCAGTTCTTC. Translating gives CASSLSAYSSYNEQFF.

This clonotype was seen a handful of times. The CDR3 is CASSSQGGLNTEAFF. The CDR3 DNA reads TGTGCCAGCAGCTCCCAGGGGGGGTTGAACACTGAAGCTTTCTTT. The J gene is TRBJ1-1, the V gene TRBV7-6, with 7 positions matching TRBD1. Germline CDR1 and CDR2: SGHVS and FNYEAQ. The CDR3 loop spans 15 amino acids. The ends lost 4 bases at V and 0 bases at J; junction bases unmatched: 5.

This clonotype appeared many times. One end of the junction is discordant with germline, which a read error may explain. The chain has TRBV7-9 and TRBJ1-2; D possibly corresponds to TRBD1 (6 bases). Looked up from germline, CDR1 is SEHNR and CDR2 is FQNEAQ (reference sequence). This CDR3 has 14 amino acids. The CDR3 loop is CASSPTGLNYGYTF. CDR3 sequence (DNA): TGTGCCAGCAGCCCGACAGGACTTAACTACGGCTACACCTTC.

This clonotype was seen repeatedly, ten times or more. The genes are TRBV7-2 and TRBJ2-3; possible D gene TRBD1, 6 bases. Germline V gene sequence: CDR1 SGHTA, CDR2 FQGNSA. The CDR3 runs to 22 residues. Trimming removed 6 bases from V and 4 bases from J, with 38 bases in between. This CDR3 is CASRILDLTGYGLETLPDTQYF. DNA for the CDR3: TGTGCCAGCAGGATACTGGATCTAACAGGGTATGGGCTAGAAACCCTACCAGATACGCAGTATTTT.

This clonotype was seen more than once but under ten times. J is TRBJ1-1 and V is TRBV6-1, with D perhaps matching TRBD1 (6 bases). This CDR3 region has 13 residues. Germline V gives CDR1 MNHNS, CDR2 SASEGT. Between the trimmed V and J ends, which lost 7 bases and 7 bases, there was a span of 16 bases. CDR3 sequence (DNA): TGTGCCAGCATGTCCGGGACACGGATTGAAGCTTTCTTT. It specifies CASMSGTRIEAFF.

Comments on this clonotype: This may be a read error: a much more frequent sequence differs by one nucleotide. The CDR3: CANSPDGYEQYF. For the CDR3, the DNA is TGTGCCAACAGTCCTGACGGCTACGAGCAGTACTTC. V gene TRBV7-6 combines with J gene TRBJ2-7, with no clear D. The CDR3 covers 12 residues. Germline values: CDR1 SGHVS, CDR2 FNYEAQ. Trimming pared 10 bases from V and 3 bases from J, leaving 13 bases between.

This clonotype was counted ten times or more. The V and J genes are TRBV28 and TRBJ2-3; possible D gene TRBD1, 6 bases. V was trimmed by 6 bases and J by 0 bases, leaving 19 bases between them. The CDR3 totals 17 residues. The germline V gene has CDR1 MDHEN and CDR2 SYDVKM. CDR3: CASSAEQGLPSTDTQYF. For the CDR3, the DNA is TGTGCCAGCAGCGCCGAACAGGGCCTCCCTAGCACAGATACGCAGTATTTT.

The rearrangement links TRBV4-1 to TRBJ2-1; D may be TRBD1 or TRBD2 (5 bases each). The germline gives CDR1 MGHRA, CDR2 YSYEKL. The CDR3 is 14 amino acids. The germline V and J ends were trimmed by 7 bases and 8 bases, with 18 bases remaining between them. The CDR3 coding sequence is TGCGCCAGCAAGTCTTCGAGGGGATCGGATGAGCAGTTCTTC. It specifies CASKSSRGSDEQFF.

This clonotype was detected many times. The chain uses TRBV7-6 and TRBJ2-1; 11 nucleotides match TRBD2. The ends lost 5 bases at V and 6 bases at J; junction bases unmatched: 6. Germline V gene sequence: CDR1 SGHVS, CDR2 FNYEAQ. The CDR3 has 15 residues. CDR3 region: CASSPSGGILNEQFF. The CDR3 DNA reads as TGTGCCAGCAGCCCTAGCGGGGGGATTCTCAATGAGCAGTTCTTC.

This clonotype was observed a handful of times. The V and J genes are TRBV6-2 or TRBV6-3 and TRBJ1-2, with D possibly matching TRBD1 (5 bases). V was shortened by 5 bases and J by 5 bases, with 15 bases between the two germline ends. Germline V gives CDR1 MNHEY, CDR2 SVGEGT. CDR3 length: 14 residues. CDR3: CASSNPTGGYGYTF. CDR3 in DNA: TGTGCCAGCAGTAACCCTACCGGGGGTTATGGCTACACCTTC.

This clonotype was seen a single time. The chain combines TRBV6-6 with TRBJ2-2; D remains unclear. There are 10 residues in the CDR3. V was pared by 8 bases and J by 9 bases, with 7 bases between. Germline CDR1 is MNHNY and CDR2 is SVGAGI (reference sequence). In DNA form, the CDR3 reads TGTGCCAGCGAAAGCCGGGAGCTGTTTTTT. Protein sequence: CASESRELFF.

This clonotype was picked up a small number of times. The chain carries TRBV7-9 and TRBJ1-4, with 9 bases fitting TRBD1. The CDR3 consists of 15 residues. Germline CDR1 reads SEHNR; CDR2 reads FQNEAQ (reference sequence). V lost 4 bases, J lost 7 bases, and 7 bases stayed unmatched. CDR3 protein: CASSSWDREGEKLFF. As DNA, the CDR3 is TGTGCCAGCAGCTCCTGGGACAGGGAAGGTGAAAAACTGTTTTTT.

The chain recombines TRBV6-2 or TRBV6-3 with TRBJ1-5; possible D gene TRBD1, 6 bases. The CDR3 extends over 16 amino acids. Germline V CDR1 and CDR2: MNHEY, SVGEGT. V lost 0 bases and J 6 bases, leaving 15 bases between the germline ends. The CDR3 loop is CASSYSEGGVRQPQHF. CDR3 in DNA: TGTGCCAGCAGTTACTCGGAGGGGGGAGTCCGTCAGCCCCAGCATTTT.

This chain uses TRBV6-1 with TRBJ1-5; D possibly corresponds to TRBD1 (5 bases). Germline loops: CDR1 MNHNS, CDR2 SASEGT. Trimming shortened V by 10 bases and J by 6 bases, and 13 bases separated the two germline ends. The CDR3 sequence is 12 residues long. CDR3: CATRVGGQPQHF. The CDR3, as DNA: TGTGCCACCAGGGTCGGGGGTCAGCCCCAGCATTTT.

This sequence joins TRBV7-9 and TRBJ2-2, with a tentative D call TRBD1 (5 bases). CDR1 and CDR2 from the germline V gene are SEHNR and FQNEAQ (reference sequence). Deletions cut 8 bases from V and 4 bases from J, with 14 bases between. CDR3 length: 14 amino acids. CDR3 DNA: TGTGCCAGCGGGGCGGACGAAGCCACCGGGGAGCTGTTTTTT. Encoded protein: CASGADEATGELFF.

V gene TRBV7-4 combines with J gene TRBJ2-7, with a possible D match to TRBD1 (6 bases). Deletions cut 4 bases from V and 2 bases from J, with 21 bases between. The CDR3 runs 17 residues. Germline V gene sequence: CDR1 SGHVT, CDR2 SQSDAQ. The CDR3 DNA sequence: TGTGCCAGCAGCTCCCCCCCCTCTTCCGGGACAACCTACGAGCAGTACTTC. Translating it yields CASSSPPSSGTTYEQYF.

The chain uses TRBV4-1 and TRBJ1-5, with 10 bases lining up with TRBD1. The CDR3 is 17 residues long. Per germline, CDR1 MGHRA and CDR2 YSYEKL. The V gene end was trimmed by 6 bases and the J gene end by 2 bases; junction bases not matched to a gene: 10. CDR3 in amino acids: CASRPGTGVGGNQPQHF. Here the CDR3 DNA reads TGCGCCAGCAGGCCCGGGACAGGGGTTGGAGGCAATCAGCCCCAGCATTTT.